The entry that follows covers one T cell receptor (beta chain) sequence. Here immunoSEQ multiplex PCR was the method, and the copy in TCRdb shows in-frame clones only, minus some. The sample contains around 44,000 clones, around 90% of which appear only once. The sample comes from a study of OX40 agonist ivuxolimab in advanced cancers. Germline V gene data show CDR1 as MGHRA and CDR2 as YSYEKL. This CDR3 has 16 residues. J was trimmed by 0 bases and V by 4 bases; bases with no gene match: 5. The source material was CD4+ or CD8+ T cells sorted from blood, sampled in a trial of the OX40 agonist ivuxolimab. The TCR was taken from an adult with an advanced solid tumor such as melanoma, head and neck, liver or kidney cancer. The chain has TRBV4-1 and TRBJ1-3; 8 positions match TRBD1. CDR3 in DNA: TGCGCCAGCAGCCTCACAGGGGGGATCTCTGGAAACACCATATATTTT. Protein: CASSLTGGISGNTIYF.